A single sample is the source of the 4 T cell receptor beta chains below, sequenced in a study of shared clonotypes between healthy human individuals. Sequencing used immunoSEQ multiplex PCR; TCRdb keeps in-frame clones, though not all of them. The table lists over a million clones, approximately 98.5% of them singletons. The sample consisted of naive CD4+ T cells sorted from blood. Subset in this sample: CD45RA+ positively selected. Receptors originate from a man between 25 and 39 years old in good health.

The chain carries TRBV18 and TRBJ2-4; D might be TRBD2 (6 bases). The germline CDR1 and CDR2 sequences are KGHSH and LQKENI. The CDR3 is 16 amino acids. The ends were cut back, 2 bases at V and 9 bases at J, with 20 bases in the middle. Written as DNA, the CDR3 is TGTGCCAGCTCACCAAGGGTACTACAGGAGGGAAGCATTCAGTACTTC. This gives the protein CASSPRVLQEGSIQYF.

The V and J genes are TRBV18 and TRBJ2-7, with 7 bases that match TRBD1. The CDR3 has 13 amino acids. With 3 bases clipped from V and 7 bases from J, the junction kept 6 bases outside the gene matches. The V gene's germline CDR1 is KGHSH and CDR2 LQKENI. The CDR3 sequence is CASSPDRTGEQYF. CDR3 bases: TGTGCCAGCTCACCGGACAGGACAGGAGAGCAGTACTTC.

In this sample, this clone turned up a few times. The chain is built from TRBV20-1 and TRBJ2-1; D gene ambiguous. The length of the CDR3 is 11 residues. Germline V gene sequence: CDR1 DFQATT, CDR2 SNEGSKA (reference sequence). The CDR3 sequence: CSRKSYNEQFF. In nucleotides, the CDR3 is TGCAGCCGGAAGTCCTACAATGAGCAGTTCTTC.

This chain joins TRBV2 and TRBJ2-5; D might be TRBD1 (5 bases). Germline CDR1 reads SNHLY; CDR2 reads FYNNEI. CDR3 size: 16 residues. V was clipped by 4 bases and J by 2 bases, with 17 bases between them. CDR3: CASSGVLGRAQETQYF. The CDR3 nucleotides read TGTGCCAGCAGTGGAGTCCTTGGCAGGGCACAAGAGACCCAGTACTTC.